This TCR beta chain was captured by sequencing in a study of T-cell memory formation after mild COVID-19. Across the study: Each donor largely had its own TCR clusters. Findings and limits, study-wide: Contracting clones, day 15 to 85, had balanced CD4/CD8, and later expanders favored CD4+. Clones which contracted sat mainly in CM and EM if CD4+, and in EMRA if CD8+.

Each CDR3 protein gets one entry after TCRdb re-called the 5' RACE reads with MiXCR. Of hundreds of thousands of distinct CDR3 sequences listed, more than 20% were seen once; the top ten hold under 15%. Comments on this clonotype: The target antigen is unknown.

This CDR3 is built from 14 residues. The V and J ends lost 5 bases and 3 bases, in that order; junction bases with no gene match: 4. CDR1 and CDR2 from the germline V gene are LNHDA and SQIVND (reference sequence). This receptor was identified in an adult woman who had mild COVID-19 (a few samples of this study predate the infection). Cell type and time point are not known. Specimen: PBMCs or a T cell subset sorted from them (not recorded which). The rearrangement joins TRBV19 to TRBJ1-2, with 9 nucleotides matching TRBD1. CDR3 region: CASSYRGRDYGYTF. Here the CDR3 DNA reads TGTGCCAGTAGTTACAGGGGGCGCGACTATGGCTACACCTTC. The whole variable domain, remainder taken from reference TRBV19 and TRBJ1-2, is DGGITQSPKYLFRKEGQNVTLSCEQNLNHDAMYWYRQDPGQGLRLIYYSQIVNDFQKGDIAEGYSVSREKKESFPLTVTSAQKNPTAFYLCASSYRGRDYGYTFGSGTRLTVV.